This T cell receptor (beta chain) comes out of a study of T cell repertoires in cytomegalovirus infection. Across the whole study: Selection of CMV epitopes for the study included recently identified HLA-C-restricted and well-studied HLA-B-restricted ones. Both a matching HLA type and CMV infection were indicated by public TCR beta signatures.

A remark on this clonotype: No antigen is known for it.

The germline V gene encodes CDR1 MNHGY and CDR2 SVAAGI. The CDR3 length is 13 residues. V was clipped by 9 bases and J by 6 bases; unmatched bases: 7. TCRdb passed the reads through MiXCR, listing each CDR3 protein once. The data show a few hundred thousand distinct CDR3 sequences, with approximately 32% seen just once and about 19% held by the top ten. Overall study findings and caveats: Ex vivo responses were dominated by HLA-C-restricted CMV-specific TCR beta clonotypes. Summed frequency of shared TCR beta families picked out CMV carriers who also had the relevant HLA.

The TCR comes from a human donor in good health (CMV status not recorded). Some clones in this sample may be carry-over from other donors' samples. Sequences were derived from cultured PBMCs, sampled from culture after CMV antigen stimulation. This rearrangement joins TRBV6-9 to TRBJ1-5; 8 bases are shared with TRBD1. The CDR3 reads CASSQGAIQPQHF. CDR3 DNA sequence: TGTGCCAGTAGTCAGGGGGCGATTCAGCCCCAGCATTTT.